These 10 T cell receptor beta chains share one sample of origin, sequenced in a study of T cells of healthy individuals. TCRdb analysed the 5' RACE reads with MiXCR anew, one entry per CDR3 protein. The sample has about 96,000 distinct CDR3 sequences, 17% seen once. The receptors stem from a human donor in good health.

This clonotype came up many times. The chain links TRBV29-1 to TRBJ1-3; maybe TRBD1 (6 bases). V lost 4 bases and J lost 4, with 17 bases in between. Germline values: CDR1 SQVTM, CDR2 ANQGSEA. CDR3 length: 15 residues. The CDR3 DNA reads TGCAGCGTTGGATCTCAGTCGGGGGCGGGAAACACCATATATTTT. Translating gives CSVGSQSGAGNTIYF.

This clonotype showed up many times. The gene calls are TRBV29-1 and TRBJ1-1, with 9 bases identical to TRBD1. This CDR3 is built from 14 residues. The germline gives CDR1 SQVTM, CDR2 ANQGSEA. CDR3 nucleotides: TGCAGTGGACAGGGGAAGGCCTTAAACACTGAAGCTTTCTTT. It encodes CSGQGKALNTEAFF.

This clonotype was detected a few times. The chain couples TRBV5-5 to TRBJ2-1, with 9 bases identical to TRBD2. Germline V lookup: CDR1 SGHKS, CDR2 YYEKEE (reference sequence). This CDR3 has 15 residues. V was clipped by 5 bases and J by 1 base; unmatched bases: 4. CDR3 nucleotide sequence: TGTGCCAGCAGTTTTCTAGCGGGGTCCTACAATGAGCAGTTCTTC. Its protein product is CASSFLAGSYNEQFF.

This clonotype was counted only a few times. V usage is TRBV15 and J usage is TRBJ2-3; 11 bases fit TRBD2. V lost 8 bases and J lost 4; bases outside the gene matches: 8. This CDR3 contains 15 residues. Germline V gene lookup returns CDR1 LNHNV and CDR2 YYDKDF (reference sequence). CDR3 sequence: CATANSGRASDTQYF. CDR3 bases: TGTGCCACCGCAAATAGCGGGAGGGCCTCAGATACGCAGTATTTT.

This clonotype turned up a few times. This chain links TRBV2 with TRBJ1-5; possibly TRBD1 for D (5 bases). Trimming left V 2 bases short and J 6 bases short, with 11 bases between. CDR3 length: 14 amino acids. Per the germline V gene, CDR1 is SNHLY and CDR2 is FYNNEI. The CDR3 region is CASSETVGAQPQHF. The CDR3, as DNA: TGTGCCAGCAGTGAAACTGTCGGGGCTCAGCCCCAGCATTTT.

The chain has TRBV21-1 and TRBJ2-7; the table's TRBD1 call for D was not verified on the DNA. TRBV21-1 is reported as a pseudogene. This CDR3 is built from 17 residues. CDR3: CASSKIRAGGGKDEQYF. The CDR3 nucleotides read TGTGCCAGCAGCAAAATAAGGGCCGGAGGGGGCAAGGACGAGCAGTACTTC.

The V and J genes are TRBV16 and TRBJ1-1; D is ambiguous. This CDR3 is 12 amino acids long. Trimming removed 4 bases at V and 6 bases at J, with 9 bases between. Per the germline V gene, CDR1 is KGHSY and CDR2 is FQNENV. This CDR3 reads CASSRVKAEAFF. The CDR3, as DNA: TGTGCCAGCAGCCGGGTTAAGGCTGAAGCTTTCTTT.

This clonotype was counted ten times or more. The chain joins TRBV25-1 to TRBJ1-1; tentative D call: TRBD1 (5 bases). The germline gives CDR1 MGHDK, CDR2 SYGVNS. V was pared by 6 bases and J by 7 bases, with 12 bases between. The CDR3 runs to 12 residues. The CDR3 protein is CASSSQGGEAFF. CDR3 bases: TGTGCCAGCAGCTCCCAGGGAGGTGAAGCTTTCTTT.

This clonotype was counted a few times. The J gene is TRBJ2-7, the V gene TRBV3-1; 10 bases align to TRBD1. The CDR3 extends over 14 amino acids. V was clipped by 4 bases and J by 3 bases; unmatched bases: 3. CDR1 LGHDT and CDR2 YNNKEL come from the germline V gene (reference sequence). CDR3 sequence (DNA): TGTGCCAGCAGCCGGACAGGGGGGAACTACGAGCAGTACTTC. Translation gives CASSRTGGNYEQYF.

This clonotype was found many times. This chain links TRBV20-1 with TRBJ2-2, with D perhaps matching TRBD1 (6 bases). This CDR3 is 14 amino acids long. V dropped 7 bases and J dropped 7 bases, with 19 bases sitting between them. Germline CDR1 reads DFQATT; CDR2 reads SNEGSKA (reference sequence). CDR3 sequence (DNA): TGCAGTGGTATCGGCAGGGGCGATATCGGGGAGCTGTTTTTT. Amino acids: CSGIGRGDIGELFF.